The rows below give T cell receptor beta chains drawn from one sample of a study of CD8+ T cells in alopecia areata. Libraries were prepared by immunoSEQ multiplex PCR; TCRdb keeps only in-frame clonotypes and omits some of them. The data contain 120,000 to 150,000 clones, 47% of them singletons. Sequenced material: CD4+ T cells sorted from blood. The receptors originated from a human donor with alopecia areata. Both conserved end residues are part of each CDR3.

CDR3aa	v_gene	j_gene
CSVRTNRDSEAFF	TRBV29-1	TRBJ1-1
CSGGARTAGGYTF	TRBV29-1	TRBJ1-2
CASSFRTDNEQFF	TRBV5-1	TRBJ2-1
CAWSVVGSVTTRLFF	TRBV30	TRBJ2-2
CAADIDFYGYTF	TRBV7-9	TRBJ1-2
CATSRGWGQGNPGYTF	TRBV15	TRBJ1-2
CASSQVTGAANYGYTF	TRBV4-1	TRBJ1-2
CSATWGATQYF	TRBV20-1	TRBJ2-3
CASSFLGQGGYEQYF	TRBV7-9	TRBJ2-7
CASRRGETQYF	TRBV5-1	TRBJ2-5
CAWVTGRNGYTF	TRBV30	TRBJ1-2
CASSLEGVSGANVLTF	TRBV5-4	TRBJ2-6
CASSLIPNSGNTIYF	TRBV7-9	TRBJ1-3
CASSFGSTDTQYF	TRBV13	TRBJ2-3
CASSPQGFEQPQHF	TRBV18	TRBJ1-5